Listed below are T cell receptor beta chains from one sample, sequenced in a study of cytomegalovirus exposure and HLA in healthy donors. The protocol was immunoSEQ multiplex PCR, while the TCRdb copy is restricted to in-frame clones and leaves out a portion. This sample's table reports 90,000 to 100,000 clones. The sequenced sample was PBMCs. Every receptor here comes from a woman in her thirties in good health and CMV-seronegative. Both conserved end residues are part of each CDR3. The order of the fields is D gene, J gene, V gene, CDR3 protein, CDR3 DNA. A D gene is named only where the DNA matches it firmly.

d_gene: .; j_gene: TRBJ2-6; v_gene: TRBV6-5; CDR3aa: CASSYSSSSGANVLTF; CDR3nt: TGTGCCAGCAGTTACTCAAGTAGCTCTGGGGCCAACGTCCTGACTTTC
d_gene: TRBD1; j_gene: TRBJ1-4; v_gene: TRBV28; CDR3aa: CASSTTGGTNEKLFF; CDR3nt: TGTGCCAGCAGTACAACAGGGGGGACTAATGAAAAACTGTTTTTT
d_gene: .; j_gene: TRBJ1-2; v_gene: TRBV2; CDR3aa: CASTPLGNYGYTF; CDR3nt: TGTGCCAGCACTCCTCTCGGGAACTATGGCTACACCTTC
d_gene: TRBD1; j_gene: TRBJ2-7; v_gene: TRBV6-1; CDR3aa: CASGPGQGVYEQYF; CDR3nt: TGTGCCAGCGGTCCGGGACAGGGAGTCTACGAGCAGTACTTC
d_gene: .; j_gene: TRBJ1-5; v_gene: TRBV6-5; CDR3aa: CASSYSKQSGQPQHF; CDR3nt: TGTGCCAGCAGTTACTCGAAACAATCGGGTCAGCCCCAGCATTTT
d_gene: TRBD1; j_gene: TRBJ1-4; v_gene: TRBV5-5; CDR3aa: CASSSTGGNEKLFF; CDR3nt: TGTGCCAGCAGCTCTACAGGGGGGAATGAAAAACTGTTTTTT
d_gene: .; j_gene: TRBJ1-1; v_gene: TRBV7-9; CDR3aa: CASSFRGGENTEAFF; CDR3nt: TGTGCCAGCAGCTTCAGAGGGGGGGAAAACACTGAAGCTTTCTTT
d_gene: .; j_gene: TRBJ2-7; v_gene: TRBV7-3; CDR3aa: CASSPRGDSYEQYF; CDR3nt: TGTGCCAGCAGCCCCAGGGGCGACTCCTACGAGCAGTACTTC
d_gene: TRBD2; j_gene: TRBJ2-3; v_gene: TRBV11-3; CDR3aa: CASSFLGGGTDTQYF; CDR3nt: TGTGCCAGCAGCTTCCTTGGGGGAGGGACAGATACGCAGTATTTT
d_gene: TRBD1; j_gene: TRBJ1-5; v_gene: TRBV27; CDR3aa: CASSHTGALDPQHF; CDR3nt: TGTGCCAGCAGTCACACAGGGGCTCTCGACCCCCAGCATTTT
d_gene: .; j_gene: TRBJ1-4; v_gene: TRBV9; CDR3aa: CASSSRGGAATNEKLFF; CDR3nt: TGTGCCAGCAGCTCTCGGGGGGGAGCTGCAACTAATGAAAAACTGTTTTTT
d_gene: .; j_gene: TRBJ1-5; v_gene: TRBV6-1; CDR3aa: CASSETVQGPYGNQPQHF; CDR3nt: TGTGCCAGCAGTGAAACGGTTCAGGGCCCCTATGGCAATCAGCCCCAGCATTTT
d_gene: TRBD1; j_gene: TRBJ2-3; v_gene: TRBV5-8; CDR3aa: CASSLQGAISTDTQYF; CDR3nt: TGTGCCAGCAGCTTGCAGGGGGCGATAAGCACAGATACGCAGTATTTT
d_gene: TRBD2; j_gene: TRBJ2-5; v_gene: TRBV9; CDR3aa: CASSVELAGARETQYF; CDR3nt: TGTGCCAGCAGCGTAGAGTTAGCGGGAGCTCGGGAGACCCAGTACTTC
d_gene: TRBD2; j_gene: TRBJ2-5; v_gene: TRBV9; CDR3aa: CASSVGLAGSETQYF; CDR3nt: TGTGCCAGCAGCGTAGGGCTAGCGGGATCAGAGACCCAGTACTTC
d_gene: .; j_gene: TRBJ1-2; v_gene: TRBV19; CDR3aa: CASSMEVNYGYTF; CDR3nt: TGTGCCAGTAGTATGGAGGTAAACTATGGCTACACCTTC
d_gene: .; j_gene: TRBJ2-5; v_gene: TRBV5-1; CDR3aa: CASSPGETGGEETQYF; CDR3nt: TGCGCCAGCAGCCCCGGAGAGACTGGCGGAGAAGAGACCCAGTACTTC
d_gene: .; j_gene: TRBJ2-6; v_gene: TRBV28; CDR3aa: CASRDSGANVLTF; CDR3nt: TGTGCCAGCCGGGACTCTGGGGCCAACGTCCTGACTTTC
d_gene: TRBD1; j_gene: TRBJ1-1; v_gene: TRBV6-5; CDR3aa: CASSYTGGTFF; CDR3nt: TGTGCCAGCAGTTATACAGGGGGGACTTTCTTT
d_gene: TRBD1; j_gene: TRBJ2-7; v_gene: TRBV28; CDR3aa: CASSFPAGGSYEQYF; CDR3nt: TGTGCCAGCAGTTTTCCGGCAGGGGGAAGCTACGAGCAGTACTTC
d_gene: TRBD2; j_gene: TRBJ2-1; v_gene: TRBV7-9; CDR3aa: CASSSKPGLAVNEQFF; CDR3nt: TGTGCCAGCAGCTCGAAACCAGGACTAGCGGTAAATGAGCAGTTCTTC
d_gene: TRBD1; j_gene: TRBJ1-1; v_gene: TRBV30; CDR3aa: CAWRGQANTEAFF; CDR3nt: TGTGCCTGGAGGGGACAGGCGAACACTGAAGCTTTCTTT
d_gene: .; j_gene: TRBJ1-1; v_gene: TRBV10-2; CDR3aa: CASSGRRLNTEAFF; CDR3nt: TGCGCCAGCAGTGGCAGGAGGTTGAACACTGAAGCTTTCTTT
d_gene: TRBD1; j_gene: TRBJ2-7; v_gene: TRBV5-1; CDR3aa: CASRLNDRVYEQYF; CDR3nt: TGCGCCAGCAGGCTAAACGACAGGGTCTACGAGCAGTACTTC
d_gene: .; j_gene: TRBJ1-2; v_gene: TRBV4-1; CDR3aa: CASSQANYGYTF; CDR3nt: TGCGCCAGCAGCCAAGCGAACTATGGCTACACCTTC
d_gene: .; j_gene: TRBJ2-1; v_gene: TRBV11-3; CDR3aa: CASSLESTRYNEQFF; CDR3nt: TGTGCCAGCAGCTTAGAGTCAACCAGGTACAATGAGCAGTTCTTC
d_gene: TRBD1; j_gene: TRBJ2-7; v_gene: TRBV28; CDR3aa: CASTRSMGTGSYEQYF; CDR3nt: TGTGCCAGCACTAGATCCATGGGGACAGGGTCCTACGAGCAGTACTTC
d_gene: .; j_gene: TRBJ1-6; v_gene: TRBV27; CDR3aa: CASTGGVIRHSPLHF; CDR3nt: TGTGCCAGCACCGGGGGAGTAATCCGACATTCACCCCTCCACTTT
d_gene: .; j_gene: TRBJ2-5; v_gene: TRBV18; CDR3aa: CASSPSGYQETQYF; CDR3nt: TGTGCCAGCTCACCATCGGGGTACCAAGAGACCCAGTACTTC
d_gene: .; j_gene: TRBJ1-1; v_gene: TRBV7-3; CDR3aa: CASSAGVVPTEAFF; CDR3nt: TGTGCCAGCAGCGCAGGGGTGGTTCCCACTGAAGCTTTCTTT
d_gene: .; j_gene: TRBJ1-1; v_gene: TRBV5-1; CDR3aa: CASSFSRRTEAFF; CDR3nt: TGCGCCAGCAGCTTTTCCCGCAGGACTGAAGCTTTCTTT
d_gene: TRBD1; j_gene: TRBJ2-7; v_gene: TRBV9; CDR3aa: CASSVGDRDHEQYF; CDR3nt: TGTGCCAGCAGCGTAGGGGACAGGGACCACGAGCAGTACTTC
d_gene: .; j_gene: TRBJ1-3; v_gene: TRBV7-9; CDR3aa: CASSRLESSGNTIYF; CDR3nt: TGTGCCAGCAGCCGTTTGGAGAGCTCTGGAAACACCATATATTTT